This TCR beta chain was sequenced during a study of shared clonotypes between healthy human individuals. Measured with immunoSEQ multiplex PCR; TCRdb has only the in-frame clones, and not every one. Here the sample spans around 79,000 clones, about 64% being singletons. V lost 4 bases and J lost 3, with 9 bases in between. CDR1 is SGDLS, CDR2 YYNGEE, per germline. The CDR3 consists of 13 residues. Sequenced material: memory CD8+ T cells sorted from blood. Subset given: CD45RO+ cells pooled with CCR7-negative TemRA cells. The receptor was isolated from a young man in good health. The chain is built from TRBV9 and TRBJ2-3, with no clear D. Here the CDR3 reads CASSFRVTDTQYF. The CDR3 nucleotides are TGTGCCAGCAGCTTTAGGGTAACAGATACGCAGTATTTT.